This T cell receptor beta chain was identified during a study of blood T cells in healthy people across ages. V dropped 5 bases and J dropped 1 base, with 5 bases sitting between them. The CDR3 is made up of 12 amino acids. At least ten counts were recorded for this clonotype. The second PCR ran roughly 6 to 11 cycles with a sample-barcoded 5' primer and J-beta primers. TCRdb itself ran the 5' RACE reads through MiXCR, one entry per CDR3 protein. This table has 850,000 to 950,000 distinct CDR3 sequences, around 26% appearing once. This TCR came from a woman older than 75 in good health. The specimen was blood. V and J are TRBV12-3 or TRBV12-4 and TRBJ1-1; D not certain. The CDR3 spells CASSPRNTEAFF. CDR3 sequence (DNA): TGTGCCAGCAGTCCACGGAACACTGAAGCTTTCTTT.